A selection of T cell receptor beta chains follows, all from one sample in a study of a mutant IDH1 vaccine in newly diagnosed glioma. Here immunoSEQ multiplex PCR was the method, and the copy in TCRdb shows in-frame clones only, minus some. Of roughly 51,000 clones listed, 81% are singletons. Their target antigens are unknown. Sequencing was performed on PBMCs, taken from a glioma patient whose treatment included an IDH1 peptide vaccine. The origin of the receptors is a woman in her forties with glioma. Some clones in this sample may be carry-over from other donors' samples. The CDR3 runs from the conserved cysteine through the conserved F or W. D genes are given only for firm matches. Size values are once, few and many counts, or a class for expanded clones, and some rows have none.

v_gene,j_gene,d_gene,abundance,CDR3nt,CDR3aa
TRBV7-2,TRBJ1-4,-,-,TGTGCCAGCAGCTTAGTGCCGGGTCGAGAAAAACTGTTTTTT,CASSLVPGREKLFF
TRBV6-1,TRBJ2-7,-,-,TGTGCCAGCAGTGAAAGTGTCTGGATTGGTCGGACAGTCGAGCAGTACTTC,CASSESVWIGRTVEQYF
TRBV10-3,TRBJ1-5,-,-,TGTGCCATCAGTGAGTCGGGTGAACGGGTAAATCAGCCCCAGCATTTT,CAISESGERVNQPQHF
TRBV5-1,TRBJ1-1,TRBD1,-,TGCGCCAGCAGCTCGACAGGGGTGGTCACTGAAGCTTTCTTT,CASSSTGVVTEAFF
TRBV7-3,TRBJ1-2,-,-,TGTGCCAGCAGCTTAAGGGATGGCTACACCTTC,CASSLRDGYTF
TRBV9,TRBJ2-3,-,-,TGTGCCAGCAGCGTAGCTACAGATACGCAGTATTTT,CASSVATDTQYF
TRBV30,TRBJ2-5,-,-,TGTGCCTGGGCCGCGGGGGCGATCCGCCAAGAGACCCAGTACTTC,CAWAAGAIRQETQYF
TRBV5-1,TRBJ1-1,-,-,TGCGCCAGCAGCCAGACCGTTACAGGGCTGAACACTGAAGCTTTCTTT,CASSQTVTGLNTEAFF
TRBV2,TRBJ1-5,-,-,TGTGCCACAACCAGGGACATGAGCAATCAGCCCCAGCATTTT,CATTRDMSNQPQHF
TRBV9,TRBJ2-7,TRBD1,-,TGTGCCAGCAGCGTAGAAGGGACAGGGTTCTACGAGCAGTACTTC,CASSVEGTGFYEQYF
TRBV19,TRBJ1-2,TRBD1,-,TGTGCCAGTAGGGAAGACAGGGCCCGAACCTATGGCTACACCTTC,CASREDRARTYGYTF
TRBV28,TRBJ2-1,TRBD2,-,TGTGCCAGCACCTTTCTAGCGGTCGTCGAAAGGGGCAATGAGCAGTTCTTC,CASTFLAVVERGNEQFF
TRBV6-1,TRBJ2-5,-,-,TGTGCCAGCAGGACCGGGACCTCCCAAGAGACCCAGTACTTC,CASRTGTSQETQYF
TRBV6-4,TRBJ1-2,TRBD1,-,TGTGCCAGCAATTACAGGGGGCTGCGGGGCTACACCTTC,CASNYRGLRGYTF
TRBV11-2,TRBJ1-2,TRBD1,-,TGTGCCAGCTACGGGGACAGCCCGCAGTTC,CASYGDSPQF
TRBV2,TRBJ1-3,-,-,TGTGCCAGCAAGCCACAGGGACCTGGAAACACCATATATTTT,CASKPQGPGNTIYF
TRBV6-5,TRBJ2-5,-,once,TGTGCCAGCAGTTACTCGCTAGCCTCGTCCAAAGAGACCCAGTACTTC,CASSYSLASSKETQYF
TRBV6-4,TRBJ2-2,-,-,TGTGCCAGCAGTGGAGTAAACACCGGGGAGCTGTTTTTT,CASSGVNTGELFF
TRBV4-2,TRBJ1-5,-,-,TGTGCCAGCAGCCAAGGGGGGACACCCGCCGGTAGCAATCAGCCCCAGCATTTT,CASSQGGTPAGSNQPQHF
TRBV6-1,TRBJ1-6,-,-,TGTGCCAGCAGTGACGTAGGCAGGGAGAATTCACCCCTCCACTTT,CASSDVGRENSPLHF
TRBV9,TRBJ2-3,TRBD1,-,TGTGCCAGCAGCGGAGGGGACAGGGTTACAGATACGCAGTATTTT,CASSGGDRVTDTQYF
TRBV7-6,TRBJ2-7,-,-,TGTGCCAGCAGCTTAGGCCCCTACTCCTACGAGCAGTACTTC,CASSLGPYSYEQYF
TRBV5-4,TRBJ2-3,-,-,TGTGCTGGGGGGGCTAGAACAGATACGCAGTATTTT,CAGGARTDTQYF
TRBV5-6,TRBJ2-1,TRBD2,-,TGTGCCAGCAGCTCGCCGGGACTAGCATCTGAGCAGTTCTTC,CASSSPGLASEQFF
TRBV10-1,TRBJ1-1,-,-,TGCGCCAGCAGAAGGACGGCGAACACTGAAGCTTTCTTT,CASRRTANTEAFF
TRBV9,TRBJ2-1,-,-,TGTGCCAGCAGCGTATTGGAGGACAGCTACAATGAGCAGTTCTTC,CASSVLEDSYNEQFF
TRBV2,TRBJ2-3,-,-,TGTGCCACCCAGGGACTTCTGAGCACAGATACGCAGTATTTT,CATQGLLSTDTQYF
TRBV15,TRBJ1-2,-,-,TGTGCCACCAGCAGCTATGGGGGAGTAGAGTATGGCTACACCTTC,CATSSYGGVEYGYTF
TRBV7-3,TRBJ2-5,-,-,TGTGCCAGCAGCTTAACTGGGACCCAAGAGACCCAGTACTTC,CASSLTGTQETQYF
TRBV6-1,TRBJ1-2,-,once,TGTGCCAGCGTAAGGGGGGTCGAGGGATATGGCTACACCTTC,CASVRGVEGYGYTF
TRBV19,TRBJ1-1,-,-,TGTGCCAGTCGCGGGGGTCCCACTGAAGCTTTCTTT,CASRGGPTEAFF
TRBV2,TRBJ2-6,TRBD1,-,TGTGCCAGCAGTGAACAGGACAGGGGCCCCTCTGGGGCCAACGTCCTGACTTTC,CASSEQDRGPSGANVLTF
TRBV6-1,TRBJ1-5,TRBD1,-,TGTGCCAGCAAGTCCGGACAGGGGAGCCAGCCCCAGCATTTT,CASKSGQGSQPQHF
TRBV7-9,TRBJ2-5,-,-,TGTGCCAGCAGCAATCCGGGGCACCCACGGGAAGAGACCCAGTACTTC,CASSNPGHPREETQYF
TRBV29-1,TRBJ1-5,-,-,TGCAGCGTTGCCGCCGGGTCTAGCAATCAGCCCCAGCATTTT,CSVAAGSSNQPQHF
TRBV6-5,TRBJ2-4,-,-,TGTGCCAGCAGTGCCTCGTGGGTGACCAAAAACATTCAGTACTTC,CASSASWVTKNIQYF
TRBV14,TRBJ1-4,TRBD1,-,TGTGCCAGCAGCGAAGCATTAGGGGGCCTGGGTGAAAAACTGTTTTTT,CASSEALGGLGEKLFF
TRBV30,TRBJ1-1,-,-,TGTGCCTGGAGTTTTGGGGGTACTGAAGCTTTCTTT,CAWSFGGTEAFF
TRBV4-1,TRBJ2-5,-,-,TGCGCCAGCAGCCAAGGGAGACTGGAGACCCAGTACTTC,CASSQGRLETQYF
TRBV7-8,TRBJ1-2,-,-,TGTGCCAGCAGCTCGGGGAGGGCAGATAACTATGGCTACACCTTC,CASSSGRADNYGYTF
TRBV29-1,TRBJ1-1,-,few,TGCAGCGCTGGACAGTTTGGCACTGAAGCTTTCTTT,CSAGQFGTEAFF
TRBV27,TRBJ2-1,TRBD2,-,TGTGCCAGCTCCGAGTGGGGGGGCAATGAGCAGTTCTTC,CASSEWGGNEQFF
TRBV6-1,TRBJ2-6,-,-,TGTGCCAGCAGTGAAGCGCTCCAGGGTGACGCTGGGGCCAACGTCCTGACTTTC,CASSEALQGDAGANVLTF